The clone carrying this T cell receptor beta chain was detected many times. A sample-barcoded 5' primer and a J-beta primer mix were used in a second PCR of roughly 6 to 11 cycles. Each cDNA molecule, via a template-switch adaptor with 12 random nucleotides, was tagged. Each CDR3 protein gets one entry after TCRdb re-called the 5' RACE reads with MiXCR. The data hold over 1.5 million distinct CDR3 sequences, with about 50% observed a single time. This specimen belongs to a study of blood T cells in healthy people across ages. What was sequenced was blood. This receptor was obtained from a middle-aged woman in good health.

This CDR3 is CASSPTGGQETQYF. The CDR3, as DNA: TGTGCCAGCAGCCCGACCGGGGGGCAAGAGACCCAGTACTTC. The chain employs TRBV11-2 and TRBJ2-5; TRBD2 matches at 7 bases. The junction had 5 bases not matched to a gene; V was cut back by 5 bases and J by 2 bases. The length of the CDR3 is 14 residues. Germline CDR1 is SGHAT and CDR2 is FQNNGV.